This TCR beta chain stems from a study of cytomegalovirus exposure and HLA in healthy donors. Study information: An earlier analysis identified more than 90 million unique TCR beta sequences in about 180 million T cells.

As concerns this clone: Its target is not known.

Trimming cost V 7 bases and J 1 base, with 14 bases left between them. The length of the CDR3 is 14 residues. Per germline, CDR1 MNHNS and CDR2 SASEGT. This PCR relied on a set of 60 Vbeta primers and 13 Jbeta primers. The protocol was immunoSEQ multiplex PCR, while the TCRdb copy is restricted to in-frame clones and leaves out a portion. The table includes 65,000 to 100,000 clones, roughly 83% detected once. Study-wide results and limits: Exclusion as indistinguishable affected some V segments, including TRBV6-2 and TRBV6-3.

The rearrangement joins TRBV6-1 to TRBJ2-7; no clear D. The clonotype comes from a woman aged 40 to 50 in good health and CMV-seropositive. Source material: PBMCs. The CDR3 region has the DNA TGTGCCAGCAACAGAGATCCCACTTCCTACGAGCAGTACTTC. Its translation: CASNRDPTSYEQYF.